A single TCR beta chain is shown here with its context. The data were taken from a study of shared clonotypes between healthy human individuals. Background on the study: Plates per donor: three CD4 naive, three CD4 memory, two CD8 naive, one CD8 memory.

Several immunoSEQ plates received, in even portions, the genomic DNA of each subset. Produced via immunoSEQ multiplex PCR; TCRdb's table is partial and in-frame only. The sample holds about 680,000 clones, more than 70% seen once. With 5 bases removed from V and 7 bases from J, the gap between germline ends came to 8 bases. Germline lookup yields CDR1 SNHLY and CDR2 FYNNEI. The CDR3 runs to 11 residues. The sequence was collected from a woman younger than 45 in good health. The chain uses TRBV2 and TRBJ1-1; no clear D. The specimen was memory CD4+ T cells sorted from blood. Subset of the sample: CD45RA-negative fraction. This CDR3 reads CASSHGNEAFF. CDR3 bases: TGTGCCAGCAGTCATGGAAATGAAGCTTTCTTT.